Listed below are T cell receptor beta chains from one sample, sequenced in a study of CD8 T cells in Susac syndrome. TCRdb recomputed calls from the immunoSEQ multiplex PCR reads with MiXCR, one row per CDR3 protein. Of 78,000 or so distinct CDR3 sequences listed, approximately 95% are singletons. Sequenced material: CD8+ T cells from PBMCs. The receptors were gathered from a human donor with multiple sclerosis. The CDR3 runs from the conserved cysteine through the conserved F or W. D genes are given only for firm matches. Only part of the rows carry a size: once, few, many, or a class if the clone is expanded.

- - TRBJ1-2 TRBV29-1 CSVAETYGYTF TGCAGCGTTGCGGAAACTTATGGCTACACCTTC
- - TRBJ2-3 TRBV27 CASSNQGSADTQYF TGTGCCAGCTCGAATCAGGGGAGTGCAGATACGCAGTATTTT
- - TRBJ2-3 TRBV5-4 CASSLQEGFQFTDTQYF TGTGCCAGCAGCTTACAGGAGGGGTTTCAGTTCACAGATACGCAGTATTTT
- - TRBJ2-7 TRBV10-3 CAISEAQGLSYEQYF TGTGCCATCAGTGAGGCCCAGGGACTCTCCTACGAGCAGTACTTC
TRBD1 once TRBJ2-1 TRBV13 CASSLDRGPGSREQFF TGTGCCAGCAGCTTAGATAGGGGGCCTGGCAGCCGTGAGCAGTTCTTC
TRBD1 - TRBJ2-7 TRBV5-4 CASSLKDRGRVEQYF TGTGCCAGCAGCTTGAAGGACAGGGGGCGAGTCGAGCAGTACTTC
TRBD1 - TRBJ1-4 TRBV6-5 CASSYSGIGQGEWEKLFF TGTGCCAGCAGTTACTCGGGGATAGGACAGGGGGAGTGGGAAAAACTGTTTTTT
- - TRBJ2-3 TRBV3-1 CASSQLPPSTDTQYF TGTGCCAGCAGCCAGTTACCCCCTAGCACAGATACGCAGTATTTT
TRBD1 - TRBJ2-2 TRBV7-9 CASSSRLGQGDTGELFF TGTGCCAGCAGCTCGCGGCTGGGACAGGGAGACACCGGGGAGCTGTTTTTT
TRBD2 - TRBJ2-7 TRBV28 CASSYRAGEFDEQYF TGTGCCAGCAGTTACCGAGCGGGAGAATTTGACGAGCAGTACTTC
TRBD2 once TRBJ2-7 TRBV7-9 CASSEAGGNWYF TGTGCCAGCAGCGAGGCCGGGGGGAACTGGTACTTC
TRBD1 - TRBJ2-7 TRBV13 CASSGQGKSYEQYF TGTGCCAGCAGCGGACAGGGAAAATCCTACGAGCAGTACTTC
TRBD1 - TRBJ1-1 TRBV7-2 CASSWDSGYTEAFF TGTGCCAGCAGTTGGGACAGTGGGTACACTGAAGCTTTCTTT
- - TRBJ1-1 TRBV9 CASSRGAHTEAFF TGTGCCTCGTCGAGGGGTGCGCACACTGAAGCTTTCTTT
- - TRBJ1-2 TRBV12-3/TRBV12-4 CASIEGGADGYTF TGTGCCAGTATAGAAGGGGGTGCGGATGGCTACACCTTC
- - TRBJ1-2 TRBV7-8 CASSLVHSSDYGYTF TGTGCCAGCAGCTTAGTCCACAGCTCAGACTATGGCTACACCTTC
- - TRBJ2-7 TRBV5-1 CASSLKGGSTYEQYF TGCGCCAGCAGCTTAAAGGGAGGATCAACCTACGAGCAGTACTTC
- - TRBJ2-7 TRBV6-2/TRBV6-3 CASTQWSGEFDEQYF TGTGCCAGCACACAATGGTCAGGGGAATTCGACGAGCAGTACTTC
- - TRBJ2-7 TRBV27 CASSLLLGRSYEQYF TGTGCCAGCAGTCTCCTTCTGGGCCGAAGCTACGAGCAGTACTTC
- - TRBJ2-2 TRBV7-8 CASSTVTGELFF TGTGCCAGCAGCACGGTTACCGGGGAGCTGTTTTTT
- - TRBJ2-5 TRBV29-1 CSVEDPQYF TGCAGCGTTGAGGACCCCCAGTACTTC
- - TRBJ2-1 TRBV7-9 CASSLGGFEYNEQFF TGTGCCAGCAGCTTAGGAGGGTTCGAGTACAATGAGCAGTTCTTC
- once TRBJ1-1 TRBV27 CASSLSIPPGGTEAFF TGTGCCAGCAGTTTATCGATACCCCCGGGGGGAACTGAAGCTTTCTTT
- once TRBJ1-1 TRBV7-9 CASSPRRREQGTEAFF TGTGCCAGCAGCCCTAGGCGGCGGGAGCAGGGCACTGAAGCTTTCTTT
- - TRBJ2-1 TRBV30 CAWSVRDEQFF TGTGCCTGGAGTGTAAGAGATGAGCAGTTCTTC
- - TRBJ2-1 TRBV27 CASSLGLAAFF TGTGCCAGCAGTTTAGGGCTAGCCGCGTTCTTC
- - TRBJ1-2 TRBV15 CATSRRTLRGANGYTF TGTGCCACCAGCAGACGCACACTCCGGGGGGCGAATGGCTACACCTTC
- - TRBJ2-3 TRBV13 CASSSPPDTQYF TGTGCCAGCAGCTCTCCACCTGATACGCAGTATTTT
TRBD2 - TRBJ2-1 TRBV5-1 CASSTGTSGREQFF TGCGCCAGCAGCACGGGGACTAGCGGGAGGGAGCAGTTCTTC
- - TRBJ2-7 TRBV7-9 CASSPNLKGANYEQYF TGTGCCAGCAGCCCCAACCTAAAAGGGGCCAACTACGAGCAGTACTTC
- - TRBJ1-1 TRBV2 CASRWGNTEAFF TGTGCCAGCAGATGGGGGAACACTGAAGCTTTCTTT
TRBD1 - TRBJ1-5 TRBV6-2/TRBV6-3 CASSYHRGDSPQHF TGTGCCAGCAGTTACCACAGGGGTGACAGCCCCCAGCATTTT
TRBD2 once TRBJ2-1 TRBV10-3 CAITLSVAGFNEQFF TGTGCCATCACCTTGTCGGTAGCGGGCTTCAATGAGCAGTTCTTC
- once TRBJ2-7 TRBV7-6 CASSTRSGFEQYF TGTGCCAGCAGCACGCGCTCAGGATTTGAGCAGTACTTC
TRBD2 - TRBJ2-7 TRBV29-1 CSVVDGRPLYEQYF TGCAGCGTTGTGGACGGGAGGCCGCTCTACGAGCAGTACTTC
- - TRBJ1-2 TRBV27 CASSLFKGLRDGYTF TGTGCCAGCAGTTTATTTAAGGGGCTCAGGGATGGCTACACCTTC
TRBD1 - TRBJ1-2 TRBV7-9 CASSHGTGGNGYTF TGTGCCAGCAGCCACGGGACAGGGGGCAATGGCTACACCTTC
TRBD2 - TRBJ2-3 TRBV29-1 CSGTGTSGTDTQYF TGCAGCGGGACGGGGACTAGCGGCACAGATACGCAGTATTTT
TRBD2 - TRBJ2-1 TRBV30 CAWRSLAGGVNEQFF TGTGCCTGGAGGAGTCTTGCGGGAGGCGTCAATGAGCAGTTCTTC
TRBD2 once TRBJ2-5 TRBV7-9 CASRLLAGAIQETQYF TGTGCCAGCAGGTTACTAGCGGGGGCCATCCAAGAGACCCAGTACTTC
- - TRBJ1-2 TRBV5-1 CASSLDQGSGYGYTF TGCGCCAGCAGCTTGGATCAGGGAAGTGGCTATGGCTACACCTTC
- - TRBJ1-5 TRBV5-4 CASSYDLQPQHF TGTGCCAGCAGCTACGACCTCCAGCCCCAGCATTTT
- - TRBJ2-7 TRBV12-5 CASGLIGPSYEQYF TGTGCTAGTGGTTTAATAGGCCCCTCCTACGAGCAGTACTTC
- - TRBJ1-1 TRBV10-1 CASSGTTGLGTEAFF TGCGCCAGCAGTGGCACGACAGGCCTTGGGACTGAAGCTTTCTTT
TRBD1 - TRBJ2-5 TRBV14 CASSQASQGRKETQYF TGTGCCAGCAGCCAAGCCTCACAGGGGAGAAAAGAGACCCAGTACTTC
- - TRBJ2-2 TRBV27 CASSTSQGWNTGELFF TGTGCCAGCAGCACCTCACAGGGATGGAACACCGGGGAGCTGTTTTTT
- - TRBJ1-2 TRBV12-3/TRBV12-4 CASSLAGARPFDGYTF TGTGCCAGCAGTTTAGCAGGGGCTCGGCCCTTTGATGGCTACACCTTC
- - TRBJ2-7 TRBV7-6 CASSLFATYEQYF TGTGCCAGCAGCTTATTTGCTACCTACGAGCAGTACTTC
- - TRBJ1-1 TRBV2 CASSDTRKAFF TGTGCCAGCAGTGACACGCGGAAAGCTTTCTTT
TRBD2 - TRBJ2-7 TRBV11-2 CASSLVAGGEQYF TGTGCCAGCAGCTTAGTAGCGGGAGGTGAGCAGTACTTC
TRBD1 - TRBJ1-5 TRBV7-9 CASSFGQGSNQPQHF TGTGCCAGCAGCTTCGGACAGGGGAGCAATCAGCCCCAGCATTTT
TRBD1 - TRBJ1-1 TRBV5-6 CASSPDRVGRGTEAFF TGTGCCAGCAGCCCTGACAGGGTGGGCAGGGGCACTGAAGCTTTCTTT
TRBD2 - TRBJ2-3 TRBV6-1 CASGWGLRMSGRGETDTQYF TGTGCCAGCGGATGGGGGTTACGCATGAGCGGGAGAGGAGAGACAGATACGCAGTATTTT